A single sample gave rise to the 3 T cell receptor beta chains below, sequenced in a study of T cell responses to AZD1222 COVID-19 vaccine. Clones were sequenced by immunoSEQ multiplex PCR, and TCRdb holds only the in-frame ones, with some missing. The table records under 85,000 clones, approximately 90% of them present only once. This specimen consisted of peripheral blood, obtained on day 0 of AZD1222 vaccination. These receptors were collected from an adult in good health.

The V and J genes are TRBV6-5 and TRBJ2-3, with TRBD1 matching 11 bases. Per the germline V gene, CDR1 is MNHEY and CDR2 is SVGAGI. J lost 8 bases, V lost 5 bases, and 6 bases had no gene match. The CDR3 contains 14 residues. The CDR3 sequence is CASSTDRGQGTQYF. DNA for the CDR3: TGTGCCAGCAGTACGGACAGGGGGCAAGGTACGCAGTATTTT.

The chain is built from TRBV10-3 and TRBJ2-3; the D gene is possibly TRBD2 (6 bases). The CDR3 contains 15 residues. V lost 4 bases and J 0 bases, leaving 11 bases between the germline ends. The germline gives CDR1 ENHRY, CDR2 SYGVKD. CDR3 amino acids: CAISGSAGSTDTQYF. The CDR3 DNA follows: TGTGCCATCAGTGGGTCGGCGGGAAGCACAGATACGCAGTATTTT.

V is TRBV5-6 and J is TRBJ2-3; TRBD2 aligns across 8 bases. Unmatched junction bases numbered 12, after V lost 5 bases and J lost 1 base. Per the germline V gene, CDR1 is SGHDT and CDR2 is YYEEEE. CDR3 size: 17 residues. Written as DNA, the CDR3 is TGTGCCAGCAGATCCCGGGGGGGGCGGGTCGGCACAGATACGCAGTATTTT. This codes for CASRSRGGRVGTDTQYF.